This T cell receptor (beta chain) derives from a study of OX40 agonist ivuxolimab in advanced cancers. Study background: A male proportion of 82.7% was recorded, with mean age about 54 years and range roughly 20 to 85.

CDR1 LNHDA and CDR2 SQIVND come from the germline V gene (reference sequence). V was clipped by 3 bases and J by 4 bases, with 12 bases between them. This CDR3 region has 14 residues. Assay used: immunoSEQ multiplex PCR; TCRdb lists only in-frame clones, some missing. The sample consists of 80,000 to 95,000 clones, 80% to 90% of them appearing once. Regarding the study as a whole: Those patients achieving a partial response at 0.1-3.0 mg/kg showed among the lowest clonal expansion.

Regarding this clone: Antigen specificity is unknown.

This TCR derives from an adult with an advanced solid tumor such as melanoma, head and neck, liver or kidney cancer. V gene TRBV19 combines with J gene TRBJ1-1, with D uncertain. The sequences come from CD4+ or CD8+ T cells sorted from blood, collected in a trial of the OX40 agonist ivuxolimab. In nucleotides, the CDR3 is TGTGCCAGTAGTATCCCCTTCGTACGCACTGAAGCTTTCTTT. It translates to CASSIPFVRTEAFF.